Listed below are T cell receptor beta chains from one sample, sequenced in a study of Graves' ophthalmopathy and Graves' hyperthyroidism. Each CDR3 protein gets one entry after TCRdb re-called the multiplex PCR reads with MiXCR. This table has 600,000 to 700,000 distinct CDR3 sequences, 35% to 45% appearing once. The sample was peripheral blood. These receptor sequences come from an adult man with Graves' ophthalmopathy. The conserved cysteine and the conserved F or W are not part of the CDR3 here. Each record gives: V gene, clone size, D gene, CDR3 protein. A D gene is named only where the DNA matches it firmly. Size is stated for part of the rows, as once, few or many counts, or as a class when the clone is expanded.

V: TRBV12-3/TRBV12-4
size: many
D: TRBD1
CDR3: ASSLTGGPTEAF

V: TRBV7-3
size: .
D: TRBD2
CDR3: ASSLSSAGGADTQY

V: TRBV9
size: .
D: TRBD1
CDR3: ASSPSSTGGRETQY

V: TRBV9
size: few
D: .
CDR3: ASSVTPGETEAF

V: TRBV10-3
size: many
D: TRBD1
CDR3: AISGGQGIGFYEQY

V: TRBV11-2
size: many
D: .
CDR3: ASSFEYSPLH

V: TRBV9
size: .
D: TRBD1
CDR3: ASSVTGATEKLF

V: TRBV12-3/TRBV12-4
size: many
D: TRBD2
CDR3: ASSSTSGKETQY

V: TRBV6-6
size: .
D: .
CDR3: ASTAVEGFGYT

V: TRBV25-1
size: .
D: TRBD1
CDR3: ASSEGTGTQETQY

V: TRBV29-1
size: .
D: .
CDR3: SSVGGQGDGYA

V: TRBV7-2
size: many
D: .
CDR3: ASTRMRTYGYT

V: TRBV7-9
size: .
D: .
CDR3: ASNGVVAGELF

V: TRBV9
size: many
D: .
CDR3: ASSPRPGIHNYGYT

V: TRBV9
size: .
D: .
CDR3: ASSVGAGVANGYT

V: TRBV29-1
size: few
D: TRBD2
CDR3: SVGGLSGFGGYEQY

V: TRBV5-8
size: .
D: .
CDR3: ASSLVPEETQY

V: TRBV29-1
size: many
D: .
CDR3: SVEKDTYGYT

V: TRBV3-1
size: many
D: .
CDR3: ASSQMRAREQY

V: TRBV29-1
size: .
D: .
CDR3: SIRQTNTEAF

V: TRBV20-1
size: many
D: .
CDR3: SAREGPGNYEQY

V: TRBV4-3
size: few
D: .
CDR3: ASSQVKGFIYGYT

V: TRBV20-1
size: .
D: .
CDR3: SASEAGRGSYEQY

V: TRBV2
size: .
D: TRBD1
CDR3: ASSPDRGGNTVY

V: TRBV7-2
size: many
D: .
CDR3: ASSPGIGSGYEQY

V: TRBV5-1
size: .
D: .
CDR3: ASSLPKSTEAF

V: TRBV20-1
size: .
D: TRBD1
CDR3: SAMTGGYNSPLH

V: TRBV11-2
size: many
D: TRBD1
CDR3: ASSTLRQGWNSPLH

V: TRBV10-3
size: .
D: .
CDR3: ASSPSGPNQPQH

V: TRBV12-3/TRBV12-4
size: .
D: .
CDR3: ASSSYNLRNSPLH

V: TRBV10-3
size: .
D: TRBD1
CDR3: ASSARDSAYEQY

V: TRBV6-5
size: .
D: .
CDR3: ASSSRGTLETQY

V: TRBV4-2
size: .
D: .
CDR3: ASSQEERGTEAF

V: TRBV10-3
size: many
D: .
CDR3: AISESKVNYGYT

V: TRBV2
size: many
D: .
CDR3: ASSQERYGYT

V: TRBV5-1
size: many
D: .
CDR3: ASSHSRGFGTQY

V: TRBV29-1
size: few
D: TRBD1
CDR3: SRGQGGETQY